The 24 T cell receptor beta chains reported below all come from one sample, sequenced in a study of T cell clones after liver transplantation. Some clones are missing from TCRdb's copy, which holds only in-frame ones; the method was immunoSEQ multiplex PCR. Here the sample spans around 110,000 clones, 90% being singletons. The sample consisted of CD4+ T cells from blood, taken 12 months after liver transplant. Receptors were obtained from a human patient who received a liver transplant. The graft donor may have given rise to some T cells.

The genes are TRBV7-8 and TRBJ2-1; 9 nucleotides agree with TRBD2. This CDR3 region has 15 residues. The junction had 7 bases not matched to a gene; V was cut back by 5 bases and J by 5 bases. Germline lookup yields CDR1 SGHVS and CDR2 FQNEAQ. The CDR3 sequence: CASSKGLAEHNEQFF. The CDR3 coding sequence is TGTGCCAGCAGCAAGGGACTAGCAGAACACAATGAGCAGTTCTTC.

J is TRBJ2-7 and V is TRBV27, with D perhaps matching TRBD1 (5 bases). V lost 6 bases and J 7 bases, leaving 22 bases between the germline ends. The CDR3 covers 15 residues. CDR1 and CDR2 from the germline V gene are MNHEY and SMNVEV (reference sequence). CDR3 coding DNA: TGTGCCAGCAGCCTTCGACGCGACAGTTTTGAGGAGCAGTACTTC. The encoded protein is CASSLRRDSFEEQYF.

The CDR3 is CSVHWVNYGYTF. CDR3 nucleotide sequence: TGCAGCGTTCACTGGGTTAACTATGGCTACACCTTC. The J gene is TRBJ1-2, the V gene TRBV29-1; D ambiguous. The CDR3 spans 12 residues. V dropped 5 bases and J dropped 1 base, with 8 bases sitting between them. Per germline, CDR1 SQVTM and CDR2 ANQGSEA.

V usage is TRBV5-1 and J usage is TRBJ1-1, with D unresolved. Trimming pared 1 base from V and 1 base from J, leaving 5 bases between. Germline lookup yields CDR1 SGHRS and CDR2 YFSETQ. The CDR3 has 13 residues. This CDR3 reads CASSLHQNTEAFF. Written as DNA, the CDR3 is TGCGCCAGCAGCTTGCATCAGAACACTGAAGCTTTCTTT.

This chain links TRBV2 with TRBJ1-1, with 9 nucleotides matching TRBD1. V trimming: 10 bases; J trimming: 2 bases; junction bases outside the gene matches: 8. The CDR3 is made up of 14 amino acids. Germline CDR1 reads SNHLY; CDR2 reads FYNNEI. The CDR3 loop is CATSDRGKNTEAFF. The CDR3 DNA is TGTGCCACCTCGGACAGGGGCAAAAACACTGAAGCTTTCTTT.

The V call is TRBV7-6, the J call TRBJ2-7; possibly TRBD2 for D (6 bases). Germline V gene sequence: CDR1 SGHVS, CDR2 FNYEAQ. CDR3 length equals 15 residues. Trimming left V 1 base short and J 1 base short, with 11 bases between. The CDR3 DNA is TGTGCCAGCAGCTTAGGCAGCGGAGGGTCCTACGAGCAGTACTTC. Encoded protein: CASSLGSGGSYEQYF.

This clone was seen a handful of times. V and J are TRBV29-1 and TRBJ2-1; 12 bases are shared with TRBD2. The CDR3 runs 14 residues. The V and J ends lost 1 base and 8 bases, in that order; junction bases with no gene match: 3. Looked up from germline, CDR1 is SQVTM and CDR2 is ANQGSEA. In DNA, the CDR3 is TGCAGCGTTGAAGTTTGGACTAGCGGGGATGAGCAGTTCTTC. It encodes CSVEVWTSGDEQFF.

J is TRBJ1-1 and V is TRBV28; D gene unclear. The length of the CDR3 is 15 residues. Per the germline V gene, CDR1 is MDHEN and CDR2 is SYDVKM. Trimming cost V 4 bases and J 0 bases, with 12 bases left between them. CDR3 in amino acids: CASSWGGGVNTEAFF. CDR3 in DNA: TGTGCCAGCAGTTGGGGAGGTGGTGTGAACACTGAAGCTTTCTTT.

This sequence joins TRBV6-1 and TRBJ1-5; D possibly corresponds to TRBD1 (5 bases). V was shortened by 3 bases and J by 7 bases, with 13 bases between the two germline ends. This CDR3 has 14 amino acids. Germline V CDR1 and CDR2: MNHNS, SASEGT. CDR3 coding DNA: TGTGCCAGCAGTGATATGTCAGGGATACAGCCCCAGCATTTT. This gives the protein CASSDMSGIQPQHF.

The V and J genes are TRBV6-6 and TRBJ2-7; TRBD2 matches 8 bases. There are 14 residues in the CDR3. V gave up 5 bases and J gave up 5 bases; unmatched junction bases: 8. Germline V gene lookup returns CDR1 MNHNY and CDR2 SVGAGI (reference sequence). The CDR3 here is CASSPSGSLHEQYF. The CDR3 bases are TGTGCCAGCAGTCCGAGCGGGAGCCTCCACGAGCAGTACTTC.

The chain uses TRBV11-2 and TRBJ1-5, with D uncertain. The CDR3 sequence is 15 residues long. Trimming cost V 2 bases and J 6 bases, with 14 bases left between them. Germline assignment: CDR1 SGHAT and CDR2 FQNNGV. The CDR3 region is CASSLNRALGQPQHF. The CDR3 nucleotides read TGTGCCAGCAGCTTAAATCGGGCACTGGGTCAGCCCCAGCATTTT. The full variable domain, its missing parts supplied by reference TRBV11-2 and TRBJ1-5, is EAGVAQSPRYKIIEKRQSVAFWCNPISGHATLYWYQQILGQGPKLLIQFQNNGVVDDSQLPKDRFSAERLKGVDSTLKIQPAKLEDSAVYLCASSLNRALGQPQHFGDGTRLSIL.

The V call is TRBV6-6, the J call TRBJ1-1; D perhaps matches TRBD1 (6 bases). Germline-derived CDR1 and CDR2 are MNHNY and SVGAGI (reference sequence). V dropped 7 bases and J dropped 0 bases, with 12 bases sitting between them. This CDR3 contains 14 residues. CDR3 sequence reads: CASTKTGLNTEAFF. CDR3 DNA sequence: TGTGCCAGCACCAAGACAGGCCTGAACACTGAAGCTTTCTTT.

This rearrangement joins TRBV5-5 to TRBJ2-5, with 7 bases identical to TRBD2. From germline, CDR1 is SGHKS and CDR2 YYEKEE (reference sequence). There are 13 residues in the CDR3. With V trimmed by 4 bases and J by 4 bases, 4 bases remained unmatched. CDR3 coding DNA: TGTGCCAGCAGCCTCGGGAGGCGAGAGACCCAGTACTTC. It encodes CASSLGRRETQYF.

The chain joins TRBV28 to TRBJ2-7, with 9 bases that match TRBD2. The germline gives CDR1 MDHEN, CDR2 SYDVKM. Losses at the gene ends were 4 bases for V and 6 bases for J; bases not matched to a gene: 7. The CDR3 loop spans 14 amino acids. The CDR3 is CASSSGLAPIEQYF. The CDR3 nucleotides read TGTGCCAGCAGTTCCGGACTAGCGCCCATCGAGCAGTACTTC.

This clone was observed once. V is TRBV12-5 and J is TRBJ2-7, with D possibly TRBD2 on 5 matching bases. The CDR3 is made up of 15 amino acids. V was clipped by 2 bases and J by 3 bases, with 14 bases between them. Germline V gives CDR1 LGHNT, CDR2 FRNRAP. CDR3 nucleotide sequence: TGTGCTAGTGGTTTGTCGACTATTGTTGGCTACGAGCAGTACTTC. Protein product: CASGLSTIVGYEQYF.

This chain connects TRBV6-5 to TRBJ2-1, with 8 positions matching TRBD2. Per germline, CDR1 MNHEY and CDR2 SVGAGI. After removal of 5 bases from V and 13 bases from J, the junction contained 7 bases not matched to a gene. CDR3 size: 12 residues. The CDR3 region is CASSPIAGRQFF. The CDR3 DNA follows: TGTGCCAGCAGTCCAATAGCGGGAAGACAGTTCTTC.

The chain has TRBV5-1 and TRBJ2-5; D remains unclear. V lost 0 bases, J lost 5 bases, and 11 bases lay in between. This CDR3 is 14 amino acids long. Germline values: CDR1 SGHRS, CDR2 YFSETQ. CDR3 bases: TGCGCCAGCAGCTTGGCCCAGGAGAAGGAGACCCAGTACTTC. Protein: CASSLAQEKETQYF.

This chain links TRBV6-6 with TRBJ1-2; 11 positions agree with TRBD1. Losses at the gene ends were 0 bases for V and 3 bases for J; bases not matched to a gene: 3. This CDR3 is 16 amino acids long. The germline V gene has CDR1 MNHNY and CDR2 SVGAGI (reference sequence). The CDR3 DNA sequence: TGTGCCAGCAGTTACTCCGGACAGGGGGCGTACTATGGCTACACCTTC. As protein: CASSYSGQGAYYGYTF.

This clone was seen once. The genes are TRBV11-3 and TRBJ2-6; 7 bases are shared with TRBD1. Trimming removed 7 bases from V and 3 bases from J; junction bases left unmatched: 18. Per the germline V gene, CDR1 is SGHNT and CDR2 is YENEEA. This CDR3 region has 19 residues. CDR3 nucleotides: TGTGCCAGCACCCCAGGGAGAGGACAGGAACCTCTTGGGGCCAACGTCCTGACTTTC. It translates to CASTPGRGQEPLGANVLTF.

The J gene is TRBJ2-7, the V gene TRBV6-5, with D unresolved. This CDR3 is built from 16 residues. Germline-derived CDR1 and CDR2 are MNHEY and SVGAGI. Trimming shortened V by 0 bases and J by 2 bases, and 14 bases separated the two germline ends. DNA of the CDR3: TGTGCCAGCAGTTACTCATTCGGGTCGCACCCCTACGAGCAGTACTTC. Protein: CASSYSFGSHPYEQYF.

The chain uses TRBV6-1 and TRBJ2-3; a weak D match, TRBD2 (6 bases). The ends were cut back, 3 bases at V and 2 bases at J, with 12 bases in the middle. Per germline, CDR1 MNHNS and CDR2 SASEGT. The CDR3 spans 15 residues. The chain's CDR3 is CASSEAGRVTDTQYF. CDR3 nucleotide sequence: TGTGCCAGCAGTGAGGCGGGACGGGTCACAGATACGCAGTATTTT.

The chain employs TRBV10-3 and TRBJ2-7, with 8 bases matching TRBD1. The J segment lost 5 bases and the V segment lost 7 bases, leaving 13 bases of the junction unmatched. Germline CDR1 ENHRY, CDR2 SYGVKD. This CDR3 is 15 amino acids long. The CDR3 spells CAITAGQGGGDEQYF. The CDR3 nucleotides are TGTGCCATCACCGCAGGACAGGGTGGTGGCGACGAGCAGTACTTC.

The V call is TRBV19, the J call TRBJ1-1; TRBD1 matches at 10 bases. Looked up from germline, CDR1 is LNHDA and CDR2 is SQIVND (reference sequence). J gave up 3 bases and V 1 base, and 2 bases lay outside the gene matches. This CDR3 is 15 amino acids long. CDR3 loop: CASSIVGTGDTEAFF. CDR3 nucleotides: TGTGCCAGTAGTATAGTGGGGACAGGGGACACTGAAGCTTTCTTT. Full variable domain (missing parts from reference TRBV19 and TRBJ1-1): DGGITQSPKYLFRKEGQNVTLSCEQNLNHDAMYWYRQDPGQGLRLIYYSQIVNDFQKGDIAEGYSVSREKKESFPLTVTSAQKNPTAFYLCASSIVGTGDTEAFFGQGTRLTVV.

The chain carries TRBV28 and TRBJ2-3, with 12 bases aligning to TRBD2. The ends lost 8 bases at V and 1 base at J; junction bases unmatched: 16. Germline loops: CDR1 MDHEN, CDR2 SYDVKM. This CDR3 contains 19 residues. The CDR3 loop is CASGGLGLAGPGGTDTQYF. CDR3 nucleotides: TGTGCCAGCGGGGGGCTTGGACTAGCGGGACCAGGGGGCACAGATACGCAGTATTTT.